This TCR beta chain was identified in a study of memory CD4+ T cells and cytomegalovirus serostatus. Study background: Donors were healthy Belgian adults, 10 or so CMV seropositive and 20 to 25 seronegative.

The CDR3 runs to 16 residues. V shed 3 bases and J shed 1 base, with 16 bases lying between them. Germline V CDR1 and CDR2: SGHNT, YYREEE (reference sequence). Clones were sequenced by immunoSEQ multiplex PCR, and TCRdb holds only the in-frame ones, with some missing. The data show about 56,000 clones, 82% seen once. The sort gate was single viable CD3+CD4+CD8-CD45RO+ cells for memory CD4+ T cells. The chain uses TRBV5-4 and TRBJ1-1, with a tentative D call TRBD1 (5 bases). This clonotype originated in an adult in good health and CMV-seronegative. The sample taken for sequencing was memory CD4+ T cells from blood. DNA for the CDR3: TGTGCCAGCAGCTCCCCGGGACTCCGGGCGAACACTGAAGCTTTCTTT. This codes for CASSSPGLRANTEAFF.